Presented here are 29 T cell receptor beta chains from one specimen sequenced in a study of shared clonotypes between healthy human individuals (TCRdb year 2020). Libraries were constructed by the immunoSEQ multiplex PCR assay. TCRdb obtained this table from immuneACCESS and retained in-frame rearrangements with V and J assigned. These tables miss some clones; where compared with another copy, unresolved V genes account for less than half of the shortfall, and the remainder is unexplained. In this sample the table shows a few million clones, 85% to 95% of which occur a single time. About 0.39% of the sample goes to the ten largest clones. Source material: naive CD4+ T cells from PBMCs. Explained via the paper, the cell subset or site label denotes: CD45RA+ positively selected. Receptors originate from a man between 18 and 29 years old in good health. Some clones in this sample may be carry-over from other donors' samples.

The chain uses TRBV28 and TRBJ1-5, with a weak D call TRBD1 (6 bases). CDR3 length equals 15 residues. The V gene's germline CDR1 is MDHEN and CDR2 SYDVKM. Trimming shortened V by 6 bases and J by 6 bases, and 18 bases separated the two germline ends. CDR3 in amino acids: CASSIDRRRSQPQHF. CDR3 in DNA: TGTGCCAGCAGCATCGACAGGAGACGGAGTCAGCCCCAGCATTTT.

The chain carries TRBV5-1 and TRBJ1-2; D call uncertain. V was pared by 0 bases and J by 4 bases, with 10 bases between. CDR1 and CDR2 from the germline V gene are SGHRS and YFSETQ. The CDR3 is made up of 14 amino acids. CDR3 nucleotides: TGCGCCAGCAGCTTGGAAGGGCGCAGCTATGGCTACACCTTC. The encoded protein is CASSLEGRSYGYTF.

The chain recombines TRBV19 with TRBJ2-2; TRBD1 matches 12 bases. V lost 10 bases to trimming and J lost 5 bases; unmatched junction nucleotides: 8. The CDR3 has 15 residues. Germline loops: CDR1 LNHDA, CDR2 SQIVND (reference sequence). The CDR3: CATKGQGALTGELFF. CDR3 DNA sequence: TGTGCCACTAAGGGACAGGGGGCGCTTACCGGGGAGCTGTTTTTT. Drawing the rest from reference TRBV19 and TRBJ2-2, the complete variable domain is DGGITQSPKYLFRKEGQNVTLSCEQNLNHDAMYWYRQDPGQGLRLIYYSQIVNDFQKGDIAEGYSVSREKKESFPLTVTSAQKNPTAFYLCATKGQGALTGELFFGEGSRLTVL.

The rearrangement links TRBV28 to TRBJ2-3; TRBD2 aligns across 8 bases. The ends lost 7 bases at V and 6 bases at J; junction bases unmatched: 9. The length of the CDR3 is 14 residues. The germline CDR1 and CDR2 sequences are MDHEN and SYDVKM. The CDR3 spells CASKKRELGDTQYF. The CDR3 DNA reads TGTGCCAGCAAAAAGCGGGAGTTGGGGGATACGCAGTATTTT.

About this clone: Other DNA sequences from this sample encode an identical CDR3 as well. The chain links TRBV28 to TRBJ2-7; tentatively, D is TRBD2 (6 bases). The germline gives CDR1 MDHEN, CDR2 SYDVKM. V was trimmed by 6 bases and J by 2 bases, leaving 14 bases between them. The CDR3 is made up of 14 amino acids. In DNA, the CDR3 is TGTGCCAGCAGCCCCGGGACTCCGACCTACGAGCAGTACTTC. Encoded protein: CASSPGTPTYEQYF. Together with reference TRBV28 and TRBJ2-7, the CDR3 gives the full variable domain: DVKVTQSSRYLVKRTGEKVFLECVQDMDHENMFWYRQDPGLGLRLIYFSYDVKMKEKGDIPEGYSVSREKKERFSLILESASTNQTSMYLCASSPGTPTYEQYFGPGTRLTVT.

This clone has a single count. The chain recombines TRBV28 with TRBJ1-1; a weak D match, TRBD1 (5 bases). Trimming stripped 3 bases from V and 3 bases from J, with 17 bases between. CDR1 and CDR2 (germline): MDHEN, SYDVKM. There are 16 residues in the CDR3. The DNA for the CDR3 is TGTGCCAGCAGTTTGTTGCAGGGCTCAGGCGACACTGAAGCTTTCTTT. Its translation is CASSLLQGSGDTEAFF.

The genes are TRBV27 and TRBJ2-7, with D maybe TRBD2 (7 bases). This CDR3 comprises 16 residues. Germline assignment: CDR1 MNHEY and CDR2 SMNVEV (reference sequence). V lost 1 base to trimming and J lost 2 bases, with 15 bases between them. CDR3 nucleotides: TGTGCCAGCAGTTTATTGCTGGGGGGGCGGGCCTACGAGCAGTACTTC. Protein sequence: CASSLLLGGRAYEQYF.

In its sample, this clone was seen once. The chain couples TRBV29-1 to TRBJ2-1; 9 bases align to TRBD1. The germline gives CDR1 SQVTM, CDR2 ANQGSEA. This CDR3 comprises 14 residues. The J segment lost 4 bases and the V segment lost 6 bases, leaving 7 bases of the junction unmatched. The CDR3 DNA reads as TGCAGCGTAGCCGGGACAGGGTCGTACAATGAGCAGTTCTTC. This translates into CSVAGTGSYNEQFF.

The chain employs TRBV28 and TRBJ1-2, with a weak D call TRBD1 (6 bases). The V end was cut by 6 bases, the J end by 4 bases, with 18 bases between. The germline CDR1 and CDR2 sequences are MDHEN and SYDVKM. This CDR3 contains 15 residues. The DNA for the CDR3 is TGTGCCAGCAGGTCAATACAGGGCCGAATCTATGGCTACACCTTC. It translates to CASRSIQGRIYGYTF.

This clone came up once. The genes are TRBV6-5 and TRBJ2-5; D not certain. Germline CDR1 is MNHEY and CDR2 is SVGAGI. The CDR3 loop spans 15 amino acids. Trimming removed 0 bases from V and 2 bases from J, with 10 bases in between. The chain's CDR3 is CASSYSMTKQETQYF. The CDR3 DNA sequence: TGTGCCAGCAGTTACTCGATGACCAAGCAAGAGACCCAGTACTTC.

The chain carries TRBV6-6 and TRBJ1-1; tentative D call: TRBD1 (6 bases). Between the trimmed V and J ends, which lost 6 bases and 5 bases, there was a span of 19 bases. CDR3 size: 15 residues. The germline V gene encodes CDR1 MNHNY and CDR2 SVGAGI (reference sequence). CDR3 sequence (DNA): TGTGCCAGCAGCTGGACAGCAGGAGGGGGGACTGAAGCTTTCTTT. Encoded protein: CASSWTAGGGTEAFF.

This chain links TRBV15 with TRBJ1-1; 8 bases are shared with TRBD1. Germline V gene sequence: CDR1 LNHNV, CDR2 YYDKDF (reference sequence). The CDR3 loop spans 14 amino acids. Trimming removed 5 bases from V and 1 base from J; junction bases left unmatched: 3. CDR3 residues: CATSQGQGNTEAFF. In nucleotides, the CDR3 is TGTGCCACCAGCCAAGGACAGGGGAACACTGAAGCTTTCTTT.

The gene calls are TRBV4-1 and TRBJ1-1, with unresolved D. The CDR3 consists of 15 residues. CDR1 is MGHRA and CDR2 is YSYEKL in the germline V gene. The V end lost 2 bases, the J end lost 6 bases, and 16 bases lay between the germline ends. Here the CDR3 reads CASSQFGFIGAEAFF. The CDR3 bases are TGCGCCAGCAGCCAATTCGGCTTTATCGGGGCTGAAGCTTTCTTT.

CDR3 loop: CASSEVRETQYF. The CDR3 DNA reads as TGTGCCAGCAGTGAAGTTCGGGAGACCCAGTACTTC. V gene TRBV2 combines with J gene TRBJ2-5; D remains unclear. The CDR3 spans 12 residues. The V end lost 1 base, the J end lost 5 bases, and 5 bases lay between the germline ends. CDR1 is SNHLY, CDR2 FYNNEI, per germline.

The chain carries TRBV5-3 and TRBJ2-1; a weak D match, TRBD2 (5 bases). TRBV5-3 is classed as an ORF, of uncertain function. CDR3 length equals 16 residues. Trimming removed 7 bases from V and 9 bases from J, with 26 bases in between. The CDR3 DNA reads TGTGCCAGAGGGAAGGTAGCGCCCCGGCGACGAGTTGAGCAGTTCTTC. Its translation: CARGKVAPRRRVEQFF.

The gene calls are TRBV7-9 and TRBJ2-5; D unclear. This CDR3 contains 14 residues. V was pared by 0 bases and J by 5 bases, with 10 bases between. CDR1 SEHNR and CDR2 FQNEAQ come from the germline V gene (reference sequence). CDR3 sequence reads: CASSLASSDETQYF. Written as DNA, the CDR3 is TGTGCCAGCAGCTTAGCTAGCTCGGACGAGACCCAGTACTTC.

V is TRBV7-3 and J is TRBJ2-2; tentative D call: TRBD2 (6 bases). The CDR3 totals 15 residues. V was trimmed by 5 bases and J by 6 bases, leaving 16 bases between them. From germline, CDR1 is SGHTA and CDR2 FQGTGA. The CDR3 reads CASSPTNGRAGELFF. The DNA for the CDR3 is TGTGCCAGCAGCCCTACTAACGGGAGAGCCGGGGAGCTGTTTTTT.

DNA for the CDR3: TGTGCCAGCCGTCAGGCGGTCGGCACAGATACGCAGTATTTT. Its protein product is CASRQAVGTDTQYF. V usage is TRBV28 and J usage is TRBJ2-3; the D is unclear. The V gene's germline CDR1 is MDHEN and CDR2 SYDVKM. The CDR3 loop spans 14 amino acids. Between the trimmed V and J ends, which lost 8 bases and 1 base, there was a span of 13 bases.

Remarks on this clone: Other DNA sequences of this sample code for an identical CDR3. As DNA, the CDR3 is TGTGCCAGCACCCAGACTGGCACAGATACGCAGTATTTT. It codes for CASTQTGTDTQYF. The chain employs TRBV6-5 and TRBJ2-3, with no clear D. V shed 7 bases and J shed 1 base, with 9 bases lying between them. The germline V gene has CDR1 MNHEY and CDR2 SVGAGI. The CDR3 runs to 13 residues.

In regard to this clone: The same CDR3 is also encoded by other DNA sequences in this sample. The CDR3 region has the DNA TGCGCCAGCAGCTTGGTTGGGACTAACCAAGAGACCCAGTACTTC. Translation: CASSLVGTNQETQYF. This chain links TRBV5-1 with TRBJ2-5; TRBD2 matches 7 bases. Unmatched junction bases numbered 2, after V lost 0 bases and J lost 0 bases. CDR1 is SGHRS, CDR2 YFSETQ, per germline. This CDR3 has 15 amino acids.

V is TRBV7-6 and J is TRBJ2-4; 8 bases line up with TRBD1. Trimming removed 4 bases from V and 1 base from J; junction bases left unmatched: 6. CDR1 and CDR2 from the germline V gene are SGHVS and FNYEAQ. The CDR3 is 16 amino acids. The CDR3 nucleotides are TGTGCCAGCAGCTCCGGATACAGGGGGGCCAAAAACATTCAGTACTTC. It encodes CASSSGYRGAKNIQYF.

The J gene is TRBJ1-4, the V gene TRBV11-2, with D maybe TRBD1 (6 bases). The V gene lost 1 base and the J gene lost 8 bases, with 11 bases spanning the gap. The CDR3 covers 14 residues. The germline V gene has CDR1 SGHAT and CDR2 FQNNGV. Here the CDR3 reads CASSLVQGREKLFF. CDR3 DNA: TGTGCCAGCAGCTTAGTACAGGGTCGGGAAAAACTGTTTTTT.

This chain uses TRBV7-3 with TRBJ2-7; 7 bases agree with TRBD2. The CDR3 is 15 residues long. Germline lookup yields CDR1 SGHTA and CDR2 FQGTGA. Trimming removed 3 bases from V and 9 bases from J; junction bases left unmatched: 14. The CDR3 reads CASSFRAKPERGQYF. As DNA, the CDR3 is TGTGCCAGCAGCTTTCGGGCGAAGCCCGAGCGGGGGCAGTACTTC.

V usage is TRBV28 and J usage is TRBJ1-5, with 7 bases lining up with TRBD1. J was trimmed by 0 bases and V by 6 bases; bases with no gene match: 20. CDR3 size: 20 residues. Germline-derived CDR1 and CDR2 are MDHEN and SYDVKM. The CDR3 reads CASSTLRDRIRINSNQPQHF. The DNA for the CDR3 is TGTGCCAGCAGCACCCTACGGGACAGAATAAGGATTAATAGCAATCAGCCCCAGCATTTT.

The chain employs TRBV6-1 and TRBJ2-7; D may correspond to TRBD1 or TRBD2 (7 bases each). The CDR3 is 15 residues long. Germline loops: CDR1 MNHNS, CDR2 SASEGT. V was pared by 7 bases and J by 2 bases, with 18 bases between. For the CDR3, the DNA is TGTGCCAGCACCCGAGATCAGGGGGGGGCCTACGAGCAGTACTTC. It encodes CASTRDQGGAYEQYF.

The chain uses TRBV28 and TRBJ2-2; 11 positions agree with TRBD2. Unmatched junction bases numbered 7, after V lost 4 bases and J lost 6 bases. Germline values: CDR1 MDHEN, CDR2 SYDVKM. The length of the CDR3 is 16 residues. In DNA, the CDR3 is TGTGCCAGCAGTTCCACTAGCGGGAGCTGGCCCGGGGAGCTGTTTTTT. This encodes CASSSTSGSWPGELFF.

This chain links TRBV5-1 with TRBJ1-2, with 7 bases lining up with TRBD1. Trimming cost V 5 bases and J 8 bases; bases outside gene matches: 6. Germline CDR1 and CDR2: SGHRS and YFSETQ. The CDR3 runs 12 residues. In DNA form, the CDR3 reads TGCGCCAGCAGTGATACAGGGGCCGGCTACACCTTC. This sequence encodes CASSDTGAGYTF. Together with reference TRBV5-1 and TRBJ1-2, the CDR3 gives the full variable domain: KAGVTQTPRYLIKTRGQQVTLSCSPISGHRSVSWYQQTPGQGLQFLFEYFSETQRNKGNFPGRFSGRQFSNSRSEMNVSTLELGDSALYLCASSDTGAGYTFGSGTRLTVV.

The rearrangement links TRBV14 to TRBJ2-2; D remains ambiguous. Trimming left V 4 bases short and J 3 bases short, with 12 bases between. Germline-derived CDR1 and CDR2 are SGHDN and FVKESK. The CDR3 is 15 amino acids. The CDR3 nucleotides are TGTGCCAGCAGCCCCAGTAGGACCCACACCGGGGAGCTGTTTTTT. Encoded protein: CASSPSRTHTGELFF.

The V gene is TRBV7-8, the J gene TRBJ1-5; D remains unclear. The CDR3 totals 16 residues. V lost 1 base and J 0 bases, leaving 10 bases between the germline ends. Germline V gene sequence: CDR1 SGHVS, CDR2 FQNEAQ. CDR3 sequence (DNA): TGTGCCAGCAGCTTAGAGGCAGGATATAGCAATCAGCCCCAGCATTTT. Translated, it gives CASSLEAGYSNQPQHF.